This TCR beta chain is from a study of shared clonotypes between healthy human individuals. Assay used: immunoSEQ multiplex PCR; TCRdb lists only in-frame clones, some missing. The sample shows roughly 500,000 clones, approximately 95% of them seen only once. CDR1 is MDHEN and CDR2 is SYDVKM in the germline V gene. V gave up 8 bases and J gave up 2 bases, with 10 bases separating them. The CDR3 has 13 residues. The specimen sequenced was naive CD4+ T cells sorted from blood. Subset specified: CD45RA+ positively selected. The source is a woman aged 25 to 39 in good health. V is TRBV28 and J is TRBJ1-5, with D uncertain. CDR3 sequence: CASLDWGNQPQHF. In nucleotides, the CDR3 is TGTGCCAGCCTCGATTGGGGCAATCAGCCCCAGCATTTT.